These 29 T cell receptor beta chains share one sample of origin, sequenced in a study of blood T cell repertoires in COVID-19. Some clones are missing from TCRdb's copy, which holds only in-frame ones; the method was immunoSEQ multiplex PCR. The sample holds fewer than 300,000 clones; about 82% are singletons and the top ten take 4.5% to 6%. Sequencing was carried out using peripheral blood. These receptors were taken from a man aged 45-65 years with active or convalescent COVID-19.

V gene TRBV18 combines with J gene TRBJ1-1; unclear D gene. Trimming removed 5 bases at V and 3 bases at J, with 13 bases between. This CDR3 is 14 amino acids long. Germline loops: CDR1 KGHSH, CDR2 LQKENI. CDR3: CASSSRTRDTEAFF. In DNA form, the CDR3 reads TGTGCCAGCTCATCTCGAACCCGAGACACTGAAGCTTTCTTT.

This chain joins TRBV3-1 (or the pseudogene TRBV3-2) and TRBJ2-2; a weak D match, TRBD1 (6 bases). Germline lookup yields CDR1 LGHDT and CDR2 YNNKEL (reference sequence). Deletions cut 4 bases from V and 5 bases from J, with 14 bases between. The CDR3 has 15 amino acids. CDR3 in DNA: TGTGCCAGCAGCCGAGGCACAGGGCGAACCGGGGAGCTGTTTTTT. It specifies CASSRGTGRTGELFF.

In nucleotides, the CDR3 is TGTGCCAGTAGCCGTCGCGAGGGACTAGCCAGGTCGAATGAGCAGTTCTTC. Protein: CASSRREGLARSNEQFF. The chain uses TRBV19 and TRBJ2-1, with 9 nucleotides matching TRBD2. Germline assignment: CDR1 LNHDA and CDR2 SQIVND (reference sequence). The CDR3 runs to 17 residues. V lost 6 bases to trimming and J lost 7 bases; unmatched junction nucleotides: 16.

This clone came up once. The rearrangement links TRBV28 to TRBJ2-7; perhaps TRBD1 as D (6 bases). The CDR3 covers 14 residues. Germline-derived CDR1 and CDR2 are MDHEN and SYDVKM. Trimming cost V 4 bases and J 3 bases, with 13 bases left between them. The CDR3 sequence: CASSSRDKFYEQYF. CDR3 coding DNA: TGTGCCAGCAGTTCTCGGGACAAATTCTACGAGCAGTACTTC.

This rearrangement joins TRBV19 to TRBJ2-7; 10 nucleotides line up with TRBD2. This CDR3 contains 15 residues. Germline lookup yields CDR1 LNHDA and CDR2 SQIVND (reference sequence). V was clipped by 1 base and J by 5 bases; unmatched bases: 5. This CDR3 reads CASSIGSSGSDEQYF. CDR3 nucleotide sequence: TGTGCCAGTAGTATAGGTTCTAGCGGGAGCGACGAGCAGTACTTC.

The V gene is TRBV2, the J gene TRBJ2-5; 11 positions match TRBD1. The CDR3 has 13 residues. Per the germline V gene, CDR1 is SNHLY and CDR2 is FYNNEI. The V segment lost 6 bases and the J segment 5 bases; nucleotides outside the gene matches: 2. CDR3 sequence: CASRRDRGETQYF. The DNA for the CDR3 is TGTGCCAGCAGAAGGGACAGGGGGGAGACCCAGTACTTC.

The chain combines TRBV28 with TRBJ1-2, with no clear D. Germline V gene lookup returns CDR1 MDHEN and CDR2 SYDVKM. V lost 5 bases and J 8 bases, leaving 18 bases between the germline ends. This CDR3 is 14 amino acids long. The CDR3 loop is CASSLGGQAQGYTF. CDR3 coding DNA: TGTGCCAGCAGTCTGGGAGGCCAAGCGCAGGGCTACACCTTC.

The table lists this clone with a few counts. The chain has TRBV5-1 and TRBJ2-1, with 12 bases fitting TRBD2. Trimming at V came to 0 bases and at J to 7 bases, leaving 5 bases not matched to a gene. This CDR3 is 16 amino acids long. Germline V CDR1 and CDR2: SGHRS, YFSETQ. The CDR3 here is CASSLELAGGGNEQFF. The CDR3 bases are TGCGCCAGCAGCTTGGAACTAGCGGGAGGTGGGAATGAGCAGTTCTTC.

V and J are TRBV18 and TRBJ2-1, with TRBD2 identical over 11 bases. Germline CDR1 is KGHSH and CDR2 is LQKENI. The CDR3 runs 15 residues. The ends lost 1 base at V and 6 bases at J; junction bases unmatched: 2. The CDR3 coding sequence is TGTGCCAGCTCACCACTAGCGGGAGGGCCCAATGAGCAGTTCTTC. Translation: CASSPLAGGPNEQFF. Using reference TRBV18 and TRBJ2-1 for the parts outside the CDR3, the full variable domain is NAGVMQNPRHLVRRRGQEARLRCSPMKGHSHVYWYRQLPEEGLKFMVYLQKENIIDESGMPKERFSAEFPKEGPSILRIQQVVRGDSAAYFCASSPLAGGPNEQFFGPGTRLTVL.

This chain joins TRBV28 and TRBJ2-4; unclear D gene. Germline CDR1 MDHEN, CDR2 SYDVKM. The CDR3 is made up of 13 amino acids. V was trimmed by 8 bases and J by 0 bases, leaving 8 bases between them. The chain's CDR3 is CASEELAKNIQYF. The CDR3 coding sequence is TGTGCCAGCGAAGAGTTAGCCAAAAACATTCAGTACTTC.

The chain combines TRBV2 with TRBJ2-1; the D gene is possibly TRBD2 (6 bases). The CDR3 extends over 15 amino acids. Germline loops: CDR1 SNHLY, CDR2 FYNNEI. Trimming stripped 2 bases from V and 7 bases from J, with 15 bases between. The CDR3 sequence: CASSESQRVGNEQFF. DNA for the CDR3: TGTGCCAGCAGTGAATCCCAGCGGGTAGGGAATGAGCAGTTCTTC.

On this clone itself: This sequence may be a read error, since a much larger clone differs from it by one base. This specimen includes other DNA sequences encoding the same CDR3. The chain carries TRBV7-2 and TRBJ1-2; D is uncertain. The length of the CDR3 is 13 residues. From germline, CDR1 is SGHTA and CDR2 FQGNSA. The V and J ends lost 1 base and 1 base respectively, with 4 bases between them. The CDR3 loop is CASSLDSNYGYTF. The CDR3 DNA is TGTGCCAGCAGCTTAGACAGTAACTATGGCTACACCTTC.

The V gene is TRBV15, the J gene TRBJ1-4; the D is unclear. The germline V gene encodes CDR1 LNHNV and CDR2 YYDKDF (reference sequence). The CDR3 has 15 residues. Trimming shortened V by 3 bases and J by 0 bases, and 8 bases separated the two germline ends. This chain's CDR3 is CATSSERATNEKLFF. DNA of the CDR3: TGTGCCACCAGCAGCGAACGGGCAACTAATGAAAAACTGTTTTTT.

The chain links TRBV5-1 to TRBJ2-1; TRBD2 aligns across 10 bases. This CDR3 has 15 residues. Germline V gives CDR1 SGHRS, CDR2 YFSETQ. The trim removed 3 bases at V and 3 bases at J, leaving 3 bases unmatched. The CDR3 DNA sequence: TGCGCCAGCAGCTGGCTAGCGGGAGACTACAATGAGCAGTTCTTC. It is translated as CASSWLAGDYNEQFF. The complete variable domain, with remaining parts taken from reference TRBV5-1 and TRBJ2-1, reads KAGVTQTPRYLIKTRGQQVTLSCSPISGHRSVSWYQQTPGQGLQFLFEYFSETQRNKGNFPGRFSGRQFSNSRSEMNVSTLELGDSALYLCASSWLAGDYNEQFFGPGTRLTVL.

This clone was counted once. The chain uses TRBV25-1 and TRBJ1-2, with 7 bases identical to TRBD1. Germline lookup yields CDR1 MGHDK and CDR2 SYGVNS. The CDR3 spans 14 residues. J was trimmed by 5 bases and V by 2 bases; bases with no gene match: 5. This CDR3 is CASSEQGQTYGYTF. CDR3 in DNA: TGTGCCAGCAGTGAACAGGGACAGACTTATGGCTACACCTTC.

The chain joins TRBV27 to TRBJ1-5, with 8 bases fitting TRBD1. V was pared by 5 bases and J by 3 bases, with 6 bases of the junction left unmatched. This CDR3 is built from 15 residues. CDR1 and CDR2 from the germline V gene are MNHEY and SMNVEV (reference sequence). This CDR3 is CASSVRQGNNQPQHF. The CDR3 DNA reads as TGTGCCAGCAGTGTACGACAGGGGAACAATCAGCCCCAGCATTTT.

This clone was recorded only once. The chain joins TRBV20-1 to TRBJ2-7, with D possibly TRBD2 on 5 matching bases. The germline V gene has CDR1 DFQATT and CDR2 SNEGSKA (reference sequence). The CDR3 is made up of 11 amino acids. Trimming took 3 bases from V and 9 from J, leaving 12 bases between them. DNA of the CDR3: TGCAGTGCTAGTACTAGTTTTGTGCAGTACTTC. Its translation is CSASTSFVQYF.

The genes are TRBV7-2 and TRBJ2-3, with D maybe TRBD2 (6 bases). The CDR3 length is 16 residues. The germline V gene encodes CDR1 SGHTA and CDR2 FQGNSA. V was shortened by 1 base and J by 6 bases, with 17 bases between the two germline ends. This chain's CDR3 is CASSLGLGGVGDTQYF. DNA for the CDR3: TGTGCCAGCAGCTTAGGTCTCGGGGGAGTGGGGGATACGCAGTATTTT.

This sequence joins TRBV28 and TRBJ1-1; D remains unclear. Trimming removed 6 bases from V and 4 bases from J, with 9 bases in between. Germline-derived CDR1 and CDR2 are MDHEN and SYDVKM. The CDR3 length is 12 residues. CDR3 bases: TGTGCCAGCAGGGAGATGAGCACTGAAGCTTTCTTT. Translated: CASREMSTEAFF.

J is TRBJ1-5 and V is TRBV18; 8 positions match TRBD1. The CDR3 totals 17 residues. Germline loops: CDR1 KGHSH, CDR2 LQKENI. V lost 1 base to trimming and J lost 4 bases; unmatched junction nucleotides: 9. The CDR3 DNA sequence: TGTGCCAGCTCACCACGGGGCCAGGGGGCTGGAAATCAGCCCCAGCATTTT. This translates into CASSPRGQGAGNQPQHF.

This clone was counted between two and nine times. This chain connects TRBV29-1 to TRBJ1-5; 10 nucleotides match TRBD1. The CDR3 consists of 13 residues. V was clipped by 6 bases and J by 5 bases; unmatched bases: 4. Germline V gene sequence: CDR1 SQVTM, CDR2 ANQGSEA. CDR3 sequence reads: CSVGGTGDQPQHF. CDR3 nucleotide sequence: TGCAGCGTCGGGGGGACAGGGGATCAGCCCCAGCATTTT.

This chain joins TRBV6-5 and TRBJ1-5, with 10 bases fitting TRBD1. In germline, CDR1 is MNHEY, CDR2 SVGAGI. The CDR3 has 14 amino acids. After removal of 8 bases from V and 11 bases from J, the junction contained 12 bases not matched to a gene. CDR3 nucleotide sequence: TGTGCCAGCCAGACCGGGACAGGGGAGTTGGCCCAGCATTTT. This translates into CASQTGTGELAQHF.

This chain uses TRBV11-2 with TRBJ2-1; perhaps TRBD1 as D (7 bases). The CDR3 loop spans 15 amino acids. Trimming left V 0 bases short and J 6 bases short, with 12 bases between. In germline, CDR1 is SGHAT, CDR2 FQNNGV. CDR3 sequence reads: CASSLDPGGSNEQFF. The CDR3 DNA sequence: TGTGCCAGCAGCTTAGACCCAGGGGGGTCCAATGAGCAGTTCTTC.

The chain couples TRBV7-9 to TRBJ1-1; 8 nucleotides line up with TRBD1. The CDR3 sequence is 16 residues long. V shed 5 bases and J 0 bases; nucleotides not matched to a gene: 8. Germline V gene lookup returns CDR1 SEHNR and CDR2 FQNEAQ (reference sequence). CDR3 in DNA: TGTGCCAGCAGCAAAACCGGGACAGGTATGAACACTGAAGCTTTCTTT. Protein: CASSKTGTGMNTEAFF. The whole variable domain, filled in from reference TRBV7-9 and TRBJ1-1, reads DTGVSQNPRHKITKRGQNVTFRCDPISEHNRLYWYRQTLGQGPEFLTYFQNEAQLEKSRLLSDRFSAERPKGSFSTLEIQRTEQGDSAMYLCASSKTGTGMNTEAFFGQGTRLTVV.

CDR3 bases: TGTGCCAGCAGCATCAGGACAGGGGCTTCACCCCTCCACTTT. Protein product: CASSIRTGASPLHF. The chain has TRBV5-6 and TRBJ1-6; TRBD1 matches at 9 bases. The junction had 5 bases not matched to a gene; V was cut back by 4 bases and J by 9 bases. CDR3 size: 14 residues. The germline V gene encodes CDR1 SGHDT and CDR2 YYEEEE.

This clone was counted only a few times. The chain links TRBV20-1 to TRBJ1-1, with TRBD1 identical over 7 bases. Germline trimming cut 3 bases from V and 5 bases from J; bases unmatched to any gene: 9. Germline V gene lookup returns CDR1 DFQATT and CDR2 SNEGSKA (reference sequence). The CDR3 is made up of 14 amino acids. The DNA of the CDR3 is TGCAGTGCTAGTAAGAACAGGGGTCGGACTGAAGCTTTCTTT. Its protein product is CSASKNRGRTEAFF.

This chain links TRBV11-3 with TRBJ2-7; 9 bases match TRBD1. Germline V gives CDR1 SGHNT, CDR2 YENEEA. V dropped 5 bases and J dropped 6; count of bases not matched to a gene: 8. The CDR3 length is 14 residues. DNA for the CDR3: TGTGCCAGCAGCCCTGGACAGGGACAGGGCGAGCAGTACTTC. It is translated as CASSPGQGQGEQYF.

This clone occurred once. This rearrangement joins TRBV9 to TRBJ1-1; D gene unclear. Deletions cut 4 bases from V and 7 bases from J, with 14 bases between. The germline CDR1 and CDR2 sequences are SGDLS and YYNGEE. The CDR3 is made up of 13 amino acids. CDR3 residues: CASSSPGEVEAFF. CDR3 bases: TGTGCCAGCAGCTCCCCTGGGGAGGTTGAAGCTTTCTTT.

The chain links TRBV5-8 to TRBJ1-4, with a possible D match to TRBD1 (6 bases). Trimming removed 3 bases from V and 5 bases from J, with 17 bases in between. Germline V lookup: CDR1 SGHTS, CDR2 YDEGEE. The CDR3 is 16 residues long. CDR3 amino acids: CASSSSRQAKNEKLFF. CDR3 sequence (DNA): TGTGCCAGCAGCTCGTCGCGACAGGCCAAGAATGAAAAACTGTTTTTT.